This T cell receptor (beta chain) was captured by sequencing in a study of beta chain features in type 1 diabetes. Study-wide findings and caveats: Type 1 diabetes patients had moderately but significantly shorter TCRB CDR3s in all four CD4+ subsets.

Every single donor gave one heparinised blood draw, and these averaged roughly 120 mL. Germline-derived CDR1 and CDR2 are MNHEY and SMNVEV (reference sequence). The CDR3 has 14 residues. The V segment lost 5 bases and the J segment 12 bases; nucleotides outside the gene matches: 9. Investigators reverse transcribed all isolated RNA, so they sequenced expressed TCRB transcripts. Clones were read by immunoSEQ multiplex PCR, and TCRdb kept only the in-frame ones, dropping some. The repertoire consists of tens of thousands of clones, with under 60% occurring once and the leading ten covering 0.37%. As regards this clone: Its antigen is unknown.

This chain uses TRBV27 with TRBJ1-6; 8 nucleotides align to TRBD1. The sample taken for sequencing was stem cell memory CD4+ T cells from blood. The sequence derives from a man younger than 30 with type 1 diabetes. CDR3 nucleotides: TGTGCCAGCAGTAGACAGGGGTCCCAGAGACCCCTCCACTTT. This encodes CASSRQGSQRPLHF.